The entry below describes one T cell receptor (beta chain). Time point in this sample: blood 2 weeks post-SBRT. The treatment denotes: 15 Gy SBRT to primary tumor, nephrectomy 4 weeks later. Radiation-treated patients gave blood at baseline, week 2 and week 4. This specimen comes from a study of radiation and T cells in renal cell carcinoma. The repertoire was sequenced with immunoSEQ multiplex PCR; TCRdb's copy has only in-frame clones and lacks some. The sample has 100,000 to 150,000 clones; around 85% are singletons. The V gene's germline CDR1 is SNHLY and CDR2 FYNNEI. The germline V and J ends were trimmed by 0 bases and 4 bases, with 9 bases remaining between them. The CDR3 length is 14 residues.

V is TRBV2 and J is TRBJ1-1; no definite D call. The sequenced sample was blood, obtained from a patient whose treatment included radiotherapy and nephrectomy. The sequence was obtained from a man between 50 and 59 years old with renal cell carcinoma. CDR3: CASSEASSFTEAFF. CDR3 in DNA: TGTGCCAGCAGTGAAGCCTCGTCCTTCACTGAAGCTTTCTTT.